One and the same sample provided the 8 T cell receptor beta chains below, sequenced in a study of blood T cell repertoires in COVID-19. Using immunoSEQ multiplex PCR, the repertoire was profiled, and TCRdb retains in-frame clones only, with some absent. The repertoire holds 200,000 to 300,000 clones, with roughly 86% as singletons. The sequencing input was PBMCs or T cells enriched from blood (not recorded which). Receptor source: a woman aged 50 to 60 who had recovered from COVID-19.

There are a few counts of this clone. The rearrangement uses TRBV7-8 and TRBJ2-1; 10 bases match TRBD2. From germline, CDR1 is SGHVS and CDR2 FQNEAQ. With V trimmed by 6 bases and J by 3 bases, 5 bases remained unmatched. There are 15 residues in the CDR3. The CDR3 here is CASRDLAGDYNEQFF. CDR3 coding DNA: TGTGCCAGCAGGGATCTAGCGGGGGACTACAATGAGCAGTTCTTC.

V gene TRBV14 combines with J gene TRBJ1-1; D uncertain. CDR1 is SGHDN, CDR2 FVKESK, per germline. Trimming cost V 4 bases and J 1 base, with 16 bases left between them. The CDR3 is 16 residues long. The CDR3 sequence: CASSRYAGNPNTEAFF. The CDR3 DNA follows: TGTGCCAGCAGCCGCTACGCGGGCAACCCGAACACTGAAGCTTTCTTT.

The chain is built from TRBV2 and TRBJ2-5, with 9 nucleotides matching TRBD2. CDR1 and CDR2 (germline): SNHLY, FYNNEI. V dropped 3 bases and J dropped 4; count of bases not matched to a gene: 6. The CDR3 has 15 amino acids. The CDR3 sequence is CASSEWRGGRETQYF. CDR3 bases: TGTGCCAGCAGTGAGTGGCGGGGGGGCAGAGAGACCCAGTACTTC.

The chain combines TRBV11-2 with TRBJ2-5; TRBD1 might be the D (6 bases). The CDR3 covers 14 residues. Germline V gives CDR1 SGHAT, CDR2 FQNNGV. The V gene lost 4 bases and the J gene lost 0 bases, with 9 bases spanning the gap. The CDR3 protein is CASSSGQYQETQYF. The DNA for the CDR3 is TGTGCCAGCAGCTCCGGACAGTACCAAGAGACCCAGTACTTC.

V and J are TRBV7-9 and TRBJ2-7; 7 nucleotides match TRBD2. The CDR3 is 15 residues long. Unmatched junction bases numbered 10, after V lost 4 bases and J lost 4 bases. Germline V gene sequence: CDR1 SEHNR, CDR2 FQNEAQ (reference sequence). CDR3 sequence (DNA): TGTGCCAGCAGCTCCCGACTAGCAGCAACGTACGAGCAGTACTTC. Protein product: CASSSRLAATYEQYF.

This rearrangement joins TRBV5-6 to TRBJ2-5; 9 bases are shared with TRBD2. After removal of 3 bases from V and 5 bases from J, the junction contained 8 bases not matched to a gene. CDR3 length equals 15 residues. Germline assignment: CDR1 SGHDT and CDR2 YYEEEE. CDR3 DNA sequence: TGTGCCAGCAGCTCCCTAGCGGGATTGAGGGAGACCCAGTACTTC. Translation gives CASSSLAGLRETQYF.

The chain employs TRBV9 and TRBJ1-1, with 7 positions matching TRBD1. V shed 0 bases and J 1 base; nucleotides not matched to a gene: 12. The CDR3 length is 18 residues. Germline V CDR1 and CDR2: SGDLS, YYNGEE. CDR3 region: CASSVGAPGGQRNTEAFF. The CDR3, as DNA: TGTGCCAGCAGCGTAGGAGCTCCCGGGGGACAGCGGAACACTGAAGCTTTCTTT.

This rearrangement joins TRBV27 to TRBJ1-6; D is unclear. The V and J ends lost 2 bases and 3 bases respectively, with 5 bases between them. The CDR3 sequence is 14 residues long. CDR1 MNHEY and CDR2 SMNVEV come from the germline V gene (reference sequence). The CDR3 DNA reads as TGTGCCAGCAGTTTAGGACTCTATAATTCACCCCTCCACTTT. Its translation: CASSLGLYNSPLHF.